The 13 T cell receptor beta chains listed next were all sequenced from one sample in a study of blood T cell repertoires in COVID-19. Measured with immunoSEQ multiplex PCR; TCRdb has only the in-frame clones, and not every one. The table records some 53,000 clones, roughly 91% of them present only once. Material for sequencing was peripheral blood. These TCRs come from a human donor in a cohort sampled during active COVID-19.

The gene calls are TRBV2 and TRBJ2-4; 8 positions agree with TRBD1. The germline V gene encodes CDR1 SNHLY and CDR2 FYNNEI. After removal of 7 bases from V and 0 bases from J, the junction contained 5 bases not matched to a gene. The CDR3 totals 15 residues. Written as DNA, the CDR3 is TGTGCCAGCACAGGGGGCGTCTTAGCCAAAAACATTCAGTACTTC. Protein product: CASTGGVLAKNIQYF. The full variable domain, with the rest looked up from reference TRBV2 and TRBJ2-4, is EPEVTQTPSHQVTQMGQEVILRCVPISNHLYFYWYRQILGQKVEFLVSFYNNEISEKSEIFDDQFSVERPDGSNFTLKIRSTKLEDSAMYFCASTGGVLAKNIQYFGAGTRLSVL.

The chain uses TRBV7-3 and TRBJ2-1, with TRBD1 identical over 8 bases. The CDR3 covers 15 residues. V shed 4 bases and J 7 bases; nucleotides not matched to a gene: 9. Germline-derived CDR1 and CDR2 are SGHTA and FQGTGA. The CDR3 loop is CASSSTGAAGNEQFF. The CDR3 DNA reads TGTGCCAGCAGCTCGACAGGGGCTGCGGGGAATGAGCAGTTCTTC.

The chain carries TRBV27 and TRBJ2-1, with 11 bases that match TRBD2. Germline CDR1 reads MNHEY; CDR2 reads SMNVEV (reference sequence). The junction had 11 bases not matched to a gene; V was cut back by 5 bases and J by 8 bases. The CDR3 extends over 16 amino acids. The CDR3 here is CASSLRLAGSTYEQFF. For the CDR3, the DNA is TGTGCCAGCAGTCTAAGACTAGCGGGATCAACATATGAGCAGTTCTTC.

The chain combines TRBV3-1 (or the pseudogene TRBV3-2) with TRBJ2-7; perhaps TRBD2 as D (6 bases). CDR3 length: 15 residues. Germline V lookup: CDR1 LGHDT, CDR2 YNNKEL (reference sequence). Trimming removed 3 bases from V and 4 bases from J, with 16 bases in between. The CDR3, as DNA: TGTGCCAGCAGCCAGTTTACGGGAGCGGGTTACGAGCAGTACTTC. This gives the protein CASSQFTGAGYEQYF.

Details on this clone: One end of the junction varies from germline; a read error may be responsible. The chain links TRBV7-7 to TRBJ2-5; 9 bases line up with TRBD1. CDR3 length: 14 residues. Germline loops: CDR1 SSHAT, CDR2 FNYEAQ (reference sequence). Here the CDR3 DNA reads TGTGCTAGCAGCGGACAGGGGCGCCAAGAGACCCAGTACTTC. Translated, it gives CASSGQGRQETQYF.

The chain links TRBV7-3 to TRBJ2-1; a weak D match, TRBD1 (6 bases). There are 14 residues in the CDR3. Germline V lookup: CDR1 SGHTA, CDR2 FQGTGA. V shed 3 bases and J shed 8 bases, with 14 bases lying between them. The DNA of the CDR3 is TGTGCCAGCAGCTTCCGGTCAGGGGTTCATGAGCAGTTCTTC. Its translation: CASSFRSGVHEQFF.

V is TRBV2 and J is TRBJ2-3, with 8 bases matching TRBD1. This CDR3 region has 13 residues. The V segment lost 4 bases and the J segment 5 bases; nucleotides outside the gene matches: 2. CDR1 and CDR2 (germline): SNHLY, FYNNEI. CDR3 protein: CASSVDRGDTQYF. Written as DNA, the CDR3 is TGTGCCAGCAGTGTCGACAGGGGAGATACGCAGTATTTT.

This clone was seen just once. The V and J genes are TRBV6-5 and TRBJ1-5, with TRBD1 matching 7 bases. J lost 0 bases, V lost 10 bases, and 6 bases had no gene match. The CDR3 runs to 14 residues. CDR1 and CDR2 (germline): MNHEY, SVGAGI. CDR3 protein: CANLRGISNQPQHF. The CDR3 nucleotides read TGTGCCAACCTCAGGGGGATTAGCAATCAGCCCCAGCATTTT.

The V call is TRBV6-6, the J call TRBJ2-1, with D hard to call. Trimming took off 5 bases at V and 0 bases at J, with 23 bases between the two ends. The CDR3 has 19 amino acids. Germline V CDR1 and CDR2: MNHNY, SVGAGI (reference sequence). In DNA form, the CDR3 reads TGTGCCAGCAGTCCCTCCCGCCTTCACTCGAGGAGCTCCTACAATGAGCAGTTCTTC. Amino acids: CASSPSRLHSRSSYNEQFF.

The chain uses TRBV28 and TRBJ2-5; 9 nucleotides match TRBD2. V was clipped by 3 bases and J by 2 bases; unmatched bases: 4. This CDR3 spans 15 amino acids. CDR1 is MDHEN and CDR2 is SYDVKM in the germline V gene. CDR3 residues: CASSFNAGGQETQYF. CDR3 DNA: TGTGCCAGCAGTTTCAACGCGGGAGGGCAAGAGACCCAGTACTTC.

This sequence joins TRBV11-2 and TRBJ2-7, with D perhaps TRBD1 (6 bases). Germline-derived CDR1 and CDR2 are SGHAT and FQNNGV. This CDR3 has 13 amino acids. V lost 5 bases and J lost 4, with 12 bases in between. The CDR3, as DNA: TGTGCCAGCAGCCACCGACAGGCTTACGAGCAGTACTTC. The encoded protein is CASSHRQAYEQYF. The full variable domain, with the rest looked up from reference TRBV11-2 and TRBJ2-7, is EAGVAQSPRYKIIEKRQSVAFWCNPISGHATLYWYQQILGQGPKLLIQFQNNGVVDDSQLPKDRFSAERLKGVDSTLKIQPAKLEDSAVYLCASSHRQAYEQYFGPGTRLTVT.

The rearrangement uses TRBV19 and TRBJ1-2; 10 bases are shared with TRBD1. Germline values: CDR1 LNHDA, CDR2 SQIVND (reference sequence). With 9 bases clipped from V and 6 bases from J, the junction kept 7 bases outside the gene matches. CDR3 size: 13 residues. CDR3 amino acids: CASGRQGAHGYTF. In DNA, the CDR3 is TGTGCCAGCGGACGACAGGGGGCACATGGCTACACCTTC.

The chain recombines TRBV3-1 (or the pseudogene TRBV3-2) with TRBJ2-1; TRBD1 matches 9 bases. V was pared by 3 bases and J by 10 bases, with 10 bases of the junction left unmatched. Germline V gene data show CDR1 as LGHDT and CDR2 as YNNKEL (reference sequence). The CDR3 length is 15 residues. The CDR3, as DNA: TGTGCCAGCAGCCACCGGGACAGGGCCGTGGGCGAGCAGTTCTTC. As protein: CASSHRDRAVGEQFF.